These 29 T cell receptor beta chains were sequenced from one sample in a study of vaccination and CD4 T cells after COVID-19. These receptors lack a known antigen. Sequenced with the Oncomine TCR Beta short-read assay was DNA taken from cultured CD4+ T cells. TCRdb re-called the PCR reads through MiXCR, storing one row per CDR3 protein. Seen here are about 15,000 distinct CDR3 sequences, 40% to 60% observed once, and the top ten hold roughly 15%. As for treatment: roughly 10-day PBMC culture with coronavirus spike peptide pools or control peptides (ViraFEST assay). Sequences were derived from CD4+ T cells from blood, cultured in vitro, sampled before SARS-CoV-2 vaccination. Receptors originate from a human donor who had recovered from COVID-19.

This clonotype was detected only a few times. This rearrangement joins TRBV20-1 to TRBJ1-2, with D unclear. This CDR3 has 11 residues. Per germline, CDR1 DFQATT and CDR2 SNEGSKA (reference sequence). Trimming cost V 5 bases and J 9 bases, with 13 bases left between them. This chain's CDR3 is CSAGLTASYTF. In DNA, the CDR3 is TGCAGTGCTGGATTGACGGCCAGCTACACCTTC.

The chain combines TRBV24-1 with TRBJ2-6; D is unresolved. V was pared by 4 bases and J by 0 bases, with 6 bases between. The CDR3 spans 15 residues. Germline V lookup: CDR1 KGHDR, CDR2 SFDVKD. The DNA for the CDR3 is TGTGCCACCAGTGAGGTAATCTCTGGGGCCAACGTCCTGACTTTC. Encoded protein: CATSEVISGANVLTF.

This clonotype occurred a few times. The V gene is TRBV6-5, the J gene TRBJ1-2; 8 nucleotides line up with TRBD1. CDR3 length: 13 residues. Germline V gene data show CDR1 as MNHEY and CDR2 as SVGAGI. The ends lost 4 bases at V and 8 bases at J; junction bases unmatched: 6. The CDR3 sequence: CASSSDRGGGYTF. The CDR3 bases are TGTGCCAGCAGTTCCGACAGGGGTGGAGGCTACACCTTC.

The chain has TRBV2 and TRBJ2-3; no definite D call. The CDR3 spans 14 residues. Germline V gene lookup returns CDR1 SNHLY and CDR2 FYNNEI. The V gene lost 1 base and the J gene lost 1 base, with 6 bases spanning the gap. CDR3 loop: CASSEGMGTDTQYF. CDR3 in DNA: TGTGCCAGCAGTGAAGGGATGGGCACAGATACGCAGTATTTT. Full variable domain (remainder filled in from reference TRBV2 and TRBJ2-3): EPEVTQTPSHQVTQMGQEVILRCVPISNHLYFYWYRQILGQKVEFLVSFYNNEISEKSEIFDDQFSVERPDGSNFTLKIRSTKLEDSAMYFCASSEGMGTDTQYFGPGTRLTVL.

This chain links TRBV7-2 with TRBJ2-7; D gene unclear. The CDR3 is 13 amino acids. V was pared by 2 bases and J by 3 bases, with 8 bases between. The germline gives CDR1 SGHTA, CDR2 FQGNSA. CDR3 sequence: CASSLQLNYEQYF. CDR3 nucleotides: TGTGCCAGCAGCTTACAGCTTAACTACGAGCAGTACTTC.

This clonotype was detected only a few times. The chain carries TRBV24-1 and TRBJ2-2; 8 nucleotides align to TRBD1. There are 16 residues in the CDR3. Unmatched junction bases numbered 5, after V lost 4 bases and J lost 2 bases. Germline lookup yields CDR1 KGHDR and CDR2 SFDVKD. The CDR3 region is CATSESGQVNTGELFF. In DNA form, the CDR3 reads TGTGCCACCAGTGAGTCGGGACAGGTCAACACCGGGGAGCTGTTTTTT.

The CDR3 nucleotides are TGCAGTGCTCCCCCTTACTCCTACAATGAGCAGTTCTTC. Protein: CSAPPYSYNEQFF. This chain links TRBV20-1 with TRBJ2-1, with unresolved D. V was shortened by 5 bases and J by 0 bases, with 8 bases between the two germline ends. This CDR3 comprises 13 residues. Germline values: CDR1 DFQATT, CDR2 SNEGSKA (reference sequence).

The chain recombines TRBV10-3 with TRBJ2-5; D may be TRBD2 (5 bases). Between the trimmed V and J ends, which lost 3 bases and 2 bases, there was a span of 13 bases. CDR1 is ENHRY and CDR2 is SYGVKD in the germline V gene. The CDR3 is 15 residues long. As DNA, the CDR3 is TGTGCCATCAGTGATGGAGGCACACGACAAGAGACCCAGTACTTC. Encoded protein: CAISDGGTRQETQYF.

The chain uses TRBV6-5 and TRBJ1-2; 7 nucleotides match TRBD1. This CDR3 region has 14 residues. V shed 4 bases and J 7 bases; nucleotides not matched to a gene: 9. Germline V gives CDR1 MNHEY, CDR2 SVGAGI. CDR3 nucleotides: TGTGCCAGCAGTTCCCGAACAGGGGCGGGTGGCTACACCTTC. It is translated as CASSSRTGAGGYTF.

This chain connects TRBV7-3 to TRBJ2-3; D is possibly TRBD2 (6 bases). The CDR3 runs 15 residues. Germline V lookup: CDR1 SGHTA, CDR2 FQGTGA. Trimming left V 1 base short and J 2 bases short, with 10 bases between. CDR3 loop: CASSLISGSTDTQYF. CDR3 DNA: TGTGCCAGCAGCTTAATTAGCGGCTCCACAGATACGCAGTATTTT.

CDR3 region: CASSRVGGRRQETQYF. In DNA, the CDR3 is TGTGCCAGCAGCCGGGTGGGCGGGAGGCGTCAAGAGACCCAGTACTTC. This chain connects TRBV3-1 to TRBJ2-5, with TRBD2 matching over 8 bases. The CDR3 covers 16 residues. The V gene end was trimmed by 4 bases and the J gene end by 2 bases; junction bases not matched to a gene: 9. CDR1 is LGHDT and CDR2 is YNNKEL in the germline V gene (reference sequence).

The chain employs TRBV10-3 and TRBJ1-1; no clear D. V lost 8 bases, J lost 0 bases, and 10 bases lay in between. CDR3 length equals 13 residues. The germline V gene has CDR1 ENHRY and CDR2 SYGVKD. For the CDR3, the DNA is TGTGCCATCCGTGGCCATTTGAACACTGAAGCTTTCTTT. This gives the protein CAIRGHLNTEAFF.

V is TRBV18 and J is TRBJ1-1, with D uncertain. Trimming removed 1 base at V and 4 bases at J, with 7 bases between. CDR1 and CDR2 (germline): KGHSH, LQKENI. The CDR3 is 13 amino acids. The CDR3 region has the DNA TGTGCCAGCTCACCACATACGTCCACTGAAGCTTTCTTT. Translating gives CASSPHTSTEAFF.

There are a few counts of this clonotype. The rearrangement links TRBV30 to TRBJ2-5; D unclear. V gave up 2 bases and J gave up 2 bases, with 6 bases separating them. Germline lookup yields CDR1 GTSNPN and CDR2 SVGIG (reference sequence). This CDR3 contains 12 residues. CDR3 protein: CAWSQQQETQYF. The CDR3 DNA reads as TGTGCCTGGAGTCAGCAACAAGAGACCCAGTACTTC.

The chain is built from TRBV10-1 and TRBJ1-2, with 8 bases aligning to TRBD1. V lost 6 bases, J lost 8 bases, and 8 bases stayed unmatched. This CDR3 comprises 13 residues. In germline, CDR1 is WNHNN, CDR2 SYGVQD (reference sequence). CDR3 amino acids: CASSDTGGEGYTF. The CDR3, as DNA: TGCGCCAGCAGCGATACAGGGGGAGAAGGCTACACCTTC.

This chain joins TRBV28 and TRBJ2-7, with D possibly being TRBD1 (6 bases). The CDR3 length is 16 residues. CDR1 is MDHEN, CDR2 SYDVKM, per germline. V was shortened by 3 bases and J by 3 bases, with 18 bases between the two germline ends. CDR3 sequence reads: CASSFSYRNRDYEQYF. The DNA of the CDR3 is TGTGCCAGCAGTTTCAGCTATCGGAACAGGGACTACGAGCAGTACTTC.

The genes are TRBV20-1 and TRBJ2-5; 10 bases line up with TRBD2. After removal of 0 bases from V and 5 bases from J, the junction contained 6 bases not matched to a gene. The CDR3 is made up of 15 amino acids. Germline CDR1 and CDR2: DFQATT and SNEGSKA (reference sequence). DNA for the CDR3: TGCAGTGCTAGAGATCGGGTTAGCGGGGGGGAGACCCAGTACTTC. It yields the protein CSARDRVSGGETQYF.

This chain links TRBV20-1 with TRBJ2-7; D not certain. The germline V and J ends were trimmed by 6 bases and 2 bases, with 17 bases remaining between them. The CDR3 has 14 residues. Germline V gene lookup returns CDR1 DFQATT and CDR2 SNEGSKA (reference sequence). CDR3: CSAQKGLPTYEQYF. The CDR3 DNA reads TGCAGTGCACAGAAAGGGCTCCCCACCTACGAGCAGTACTTC.

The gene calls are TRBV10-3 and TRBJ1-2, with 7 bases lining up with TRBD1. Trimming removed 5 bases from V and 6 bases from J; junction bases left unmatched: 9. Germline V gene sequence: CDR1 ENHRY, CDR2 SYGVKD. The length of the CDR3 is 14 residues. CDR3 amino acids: CAISPSTGMDGYTF. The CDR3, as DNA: TGTGCCATCAGTCCATCGACAGGGATGGATGGCTACACCTTC.

This chain's CDR3 is CASSPGLSNQPQHF. Written as DNA, the CDR3 is TGTGCCAGCTCACCAGGACTTAGCAATCAGCCCCAGCATTTT. The chain couples TRBV18 to TRBJ1-5; D is undetermined. Trimming cost V 2 bases and J 0 bases, with 5 bases left between them. The CDR3 is 14 residues long. The germline gives CDR1 KGHSH, CDR2 LQKENI. Combining the CDR3 with reference TRBV18 and TRBJ1-5 gives the whole variable domain NAGVMQNPRHLVRRRGQEARLRCSPMKGHSHVYWYRQLPEEGLKFMVYLQKENIIDESGMPKERFSAEFPKEGPSILRIQQVVRGDSAAYFCASSPGLSNQPQHFGDGTRLSIL.

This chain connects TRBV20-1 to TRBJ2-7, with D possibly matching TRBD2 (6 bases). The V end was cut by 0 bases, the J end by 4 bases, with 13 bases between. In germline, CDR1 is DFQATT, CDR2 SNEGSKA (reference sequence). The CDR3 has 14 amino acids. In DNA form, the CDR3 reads TGCAGTGCTAGAGATCCCGGGACTCTTTACGAGCAGTACTTC. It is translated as CSARDPGTLYEQYF.

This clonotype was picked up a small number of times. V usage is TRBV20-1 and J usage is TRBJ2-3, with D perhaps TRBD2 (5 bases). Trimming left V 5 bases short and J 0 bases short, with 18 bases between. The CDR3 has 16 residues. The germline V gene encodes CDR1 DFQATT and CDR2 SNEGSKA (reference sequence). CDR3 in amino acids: CSAEIQRPDSTDTQYF. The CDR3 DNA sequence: TGCAGTGCTGAGATTCAGCGGCCTGATAGCACAGATACGCAGTATTTT.

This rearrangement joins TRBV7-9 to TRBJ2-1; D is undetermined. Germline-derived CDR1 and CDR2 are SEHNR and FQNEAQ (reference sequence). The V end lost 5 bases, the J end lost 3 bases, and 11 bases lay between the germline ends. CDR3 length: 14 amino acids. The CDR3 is CASSPIVGYNEQFF. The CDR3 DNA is TGTGCCAGCAGCCCGATAGTAGGCTACAATGAGCAGTTCTTC. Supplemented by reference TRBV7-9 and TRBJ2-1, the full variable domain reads DTGVSQNPRHKITKRGQNVTFRCDPISEHNRLYWYRQTLGQGPEFLTYFQNEAQLEKSRLLSDRFSAERPKGSFSTLEIQRTEQGDSAMYLCASSPIVGYNEQFFGPGTRLTVL.

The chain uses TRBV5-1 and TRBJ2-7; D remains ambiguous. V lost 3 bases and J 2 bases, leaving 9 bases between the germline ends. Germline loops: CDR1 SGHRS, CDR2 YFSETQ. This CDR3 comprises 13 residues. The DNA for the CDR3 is TGCGCCAGCAGCTCTGGCGGCCCCTACGAGCAGTACTTC. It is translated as CASSSGGPYEQYF.

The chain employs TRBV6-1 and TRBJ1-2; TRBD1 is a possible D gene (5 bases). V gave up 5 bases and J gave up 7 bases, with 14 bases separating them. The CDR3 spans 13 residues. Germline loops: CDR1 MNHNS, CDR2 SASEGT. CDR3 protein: CASSPGGSCGYTF. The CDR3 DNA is TGTGCCAGCAGTCCCGGGGGGAGCTGTGGCTACACCTTC.

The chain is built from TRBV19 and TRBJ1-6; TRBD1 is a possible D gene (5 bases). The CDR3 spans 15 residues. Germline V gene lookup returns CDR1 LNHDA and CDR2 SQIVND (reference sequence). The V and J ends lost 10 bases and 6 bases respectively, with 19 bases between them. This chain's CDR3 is CATSSGQLINSPLHF. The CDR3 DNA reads TGTGCCACATCCTCGGGGCAGCTTATTAATTCACCCCTCCACTTT.

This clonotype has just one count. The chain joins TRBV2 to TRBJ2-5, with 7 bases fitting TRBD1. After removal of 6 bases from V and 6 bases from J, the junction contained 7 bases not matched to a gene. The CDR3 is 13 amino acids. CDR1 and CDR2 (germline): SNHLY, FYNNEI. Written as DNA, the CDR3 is TGTGCCAGCAGAGGACAGGCCGTGAAGACCCAGTACTTC. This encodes CASRGQAVKTQYF.

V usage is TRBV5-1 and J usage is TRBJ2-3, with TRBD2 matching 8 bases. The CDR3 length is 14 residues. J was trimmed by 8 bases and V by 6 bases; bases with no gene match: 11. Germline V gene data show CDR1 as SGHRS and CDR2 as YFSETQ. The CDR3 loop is CASNKREGRSTQYF. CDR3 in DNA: TGCGCCAGCAATAAACGGGAGGGCCGAAGTACGCAGTATTTT.

CDR3 sequence (DNA): TGTGCCTGGGGACCGGGTGATGAGACCCAGTACTTC. Its translation is CAWGPGDETQYF. The chain employs TRBV30 and TRBJ2-5; D remains ambiguous. The germline CDR1 and CDR2 sequences are GTSNPN and SVGIG (reference sequence). V was pared by 5 bases and J by 5 bases, with 12 bases between. The CDR3 spans 12 residues. Drawing the rest from reference TRBV30 and TRBJ2-5, the complete variable domain is SQTIHQWPATLVQPVGSPLSLECTVEGTSNPNLYWYRQAAGRGLQLLFYSVGIGQISSEVPQNLSASRPQDRQFILSSKKLLLSDSGFYLCAWGPGDETQYFGPGTRLLVL.